This T cell receptor beta chain was documented in a study of blood T cell repertoires in COVID-19. Sequencing used immunoSEQ multiplex PCR; TCRdb keeps in-frame clones, though not all of them. The sample holds about 90,000 clones; about 91% are singletons and the top ten take around 0.44%. CDR1 and CDR2 from the germline V gene are KGHDR and SFDVKD. This CDR3 region has 13 residues. Trimming left V 5 bases short and J 13 bases short, with 14 bases between. The TCR originated in a man between 60 and 75 years old with acute or convalescent COVID-19. The rearrangement links TRBV24-1 to TRBJ1-6, with unresolved D. The specimen sequenced was peripheral blood. CDR3 sequence (DNA): TGTGCCACCAGTGCCCAAGCTAACCTGCCCCTCCACTTT. Its translation is CATSAQANLPLHF.